These T cell receptor beta chains were read from a single sample in a study of blood T cell repertoires in COVID-19. Libraries were prepared by immunoSEQ multiplex PCR; TCRdb keeps only in-frame clonotypes and omits some of them. The sample comprises around 270,000 clones, 88% of which are singletons, and 3% to 3.5% rests with the top ten. The sample consisted of PBMCs or T cells enriched from blood (not recorded which). The receptors were sampled from a woman aged 35 to 49 who had been exposed to COVID-19. Both conserved end residues are part of each CDR3. D genes are given only for firm matches. Size is stated for part of the rows, as once, few or many counts, or as a class when the clone is expanded.

TRBV7-9	.	TRBJ1-4	.	TGTGCCAGCAGCTTACTTAGTTGGCGGGGGATAGCGACTAATGAAAAACTGTTTTTT	CASSLLSWRGIATNEKLFF
TRBV5-1	.	TRBJ2-1	.	TGCGCCAGCAGCTCGGGACAGACTAGTGATGAGCAGTTCTTC	CASSSGQTSDEQFF
TRBV9	.	TRBJ2-1	.	TGTGCCAGCAGCGTAGAGGCGGGGCGAACGAATGAGCAGTTCTTC	CASSVEAGRTNEQFF
TRBV28	TRBD1	TRBJ1-4	.	TGTGCCAGCAGTTTAATACAGGGGAAGGAAAAACTGTTTTTT	CASSLIQGKEKLFF
TRBV30	.	TRBJ1-6	.	TGTGCCTGGCACAGATCAGGGTATCTATATAATTCACCCCTCCACTTT	CAWHRSGYLYNSPLHF
TRBV5-1	.	TRBJ2-6	.	TGTGCCAGCAGCTTAACAGGGGCCAACGTCCTGACTTTC	CASSLTGANVLTF
TRBV19	TRBD1	TRBJ1-2	.	TGTGCCAGTATCCGGGTGCCGGGACAGGGGATTTCCTATGGCTACACCTTC	CASIRVPGQGISYGYTF
TRBV29-1	TRBD2	TRBJ2-5	.	TGCAGCGTTGAAGATCGGGCGGGACTAAAGGGGACCCAGTACTTC	CSVEDRAGLKGTQYF
TRBV19	TRBD2	TRBJ2-2	.	TGTGCCAGTAGTAAGACTAGCGGGGGAAGAAACACCGGGGAGCTGTTTTTT	CASSKTSGGRNTGELFF
TRBV11-1	.	TRBJ2-7	.	TGTGCCAGCAGCACTCAGGGGGGAACCTACGAGCAGTACTTC	CASSTQGGTYEQYF
TRBV5-1	TRBD1	TRBJ1-1	.	TGCGCCAGCAGCTGGACAGGGGAGAACACTGAAGCTTTCTTT	CASSWTGENTEAFF
TRBV4-1	TRBD1	TRBJ1-2	.	TGCGCCAGCAGCCAATGGCCCCAGGGGGCTACCTATGGCTACACCTTC	CASSQWPQGATYGYTF
TRBV24-1	.	TRBJ2-2	.	TGTGCCACCAGTGATTTGGCCCACGGAAGCGCGAACACCGGGGAGCTGTTTTTT	CATSDLAHGSANTGELFF
TRBV5-1	TRBD1	TRBJ1-4	.	TGCGCCAGCAGCTCGGAACAGGGGGCGTACGAAAAACTGTTTTTT	CASSSEQGAYEKLFF
TRBV11-3	.	TRBJ1-1	.	TGTGCCGCAACGCTCGGGTATTCCACTGAAGCTTTCTTT	CAATLGYSTEAFF
TRBV7-9	TRBD1	TRBJ2-3	once	TGTGCCAGCAGCCCACGCAGGGGGAACACAGATACGCAGTATTTT	CASSPRRGNTDTQYF
TRBV7-8	.	TRBJ2-7	.	TGTGCCAGCAGCTTATGGGTGGGACATAGGAGCTCCTACGAGCAGTACTTC	CASSLWVGHRSSYEQYF
TRBV5-6	TRBD1	TRBJ1-1	.	TGTGCCAGCAGCTTGGTGGGACAGGGGATGCCTCCTGAAGCTTTCTTT	CASSLVGQGMPPEAFF
TRBV5-6	.	TRBJ1-1	.	TGTGCCAGCAGCTTGGACCGTTGGCAGGGCACTGAAGCTTTCTTT	CASSLDRWQGTEAFF
TRBV6-5	TRBD1	TRBJ1-2	.	TGTGCCAGCAGTTACCGGACAGGAAATTACTATGGCTACACCTTC	CASSYRTGNYYGYTF
TRBV7-9	TRBD2	TRBJ2-1	.	TGTGCCAGCAGTCAGGCCGCGGGAGGTTGGAATGAGCAGTTCTTC	CASSQAAGGWNEQFF
TRBV11-3	TRBD1	TRBJ1-2	.	TGTGCCAGCAGCTCCCGACAGGGGGTTAACTATGGCTACACCTTC	CASSSRQGVNYGYTF
TRBV3-1/TRBV3-2	.	TRBJ1-1	.	TGTGCCAGCAGCCAAGAGATGGGGAGCACTGAAGCTTTCTTT	CASSQEMGSTEAFF
TRBV5-1	.	TRBJ2-1	.	TGCGCCAGCAGCAATACCCGACTCGTTTTTGATGATGAGCAGTTCTTC	CASSNTRLVFDDEQFF
TRBV30	.	TRBJ2-7	.	TGTGCCTGGAGTGCCCTCGCGGGCTACGAGCAGTACTTC	CAWSALAGYEQYF
TRBV3-1/TRBV3-2	TRBD1	TRBJ2-1	.	TGTGCCAGCGGTTCCGGGACAGGGCCTAATGAGCAGTTCTTC	CASGSGTGPNEQFF
TRBV5-4	TRBD1	TRBJ1-3	once	TGTGCCAGCAGCTTGGTCCAGGGGGCGGCTGGAAACACCATATATTTT	CASSLVQGAAGNTIYF
TRBV10-3	.	TRBJ1-6	.	TGTGCCATCAGTCTGGGCTTGAGTTCACCCCTCCACTTT	CAISLGLSSPLHF
TRBV12-3/TRBV12-4	TRBD1	TRBJ1-1	.	TGTGCCAGCAGTCAACAGGGGGACACTGAAGCTTTCTTT	CASSQQGDTEAFF
TRBV2	.	TRBJ1-4	.	TGTGCCAGCAGTGGTTTAGGGGTGGACAGCATGAATGAAAAACTGTTTTTT	CASSGLGVDSMNEKLFF
TRBV6-5	.	TRBJ2-1	.	TGTGCCAGCAGTTACCAGGCGTACAATGAGCAGTTCTTC	CASSYQAYNEQFF
TRBV24-1	.	TRBJ2-1	once	TGTGCCACCAGTGATTCTAGGACAGACAATGAGCAGTTCTTC	CATSDSRTDNEQFF
TRBV4-2	.	TRBJ1-2	.	TGTGCCAGCAGCCGGCGGGGGGGGACGAAGGCTGGCTACACCTTC	CASSRRGGTKAGYTF
TRBV28	.	TRBJ2-1	.	TGTGCCAGCAGTTTAACGGGTAACGATGAGCAGTTCTTC	CASSLTGNDEQFF
TRBV28	TRBD2	TRBJ2-3	many	TGTGCCAGCAGTCGCCCCTTAGCGGGAGTAACAACAGATACGCAGTATTTT	CASSRPLAGVTTDTQYF
TRBV4-2	.	TRBJ2-7	once	TGTGCCAGCAGCCGAGAACCCACGGGGTCCTACGAGCAGTACTTC	CASSREPTGSYEQYF
TRBV27	.	TRBJ1-3	.	TGTGCCAGCAGTTTATCCCCCCTGCAGGCCTCTGGAAACACCATATATTTT	CASSLSPLQASGNTIYF
TRBV11-3	.	TRBJ2-1	.	TGTGCCAGCAGCTTAGGGGAGGTGGCCTACAATGAGCAGTTCTTC	CASSLGEVAYNEQFF
TRBV7-9	.	TRBJ2-2	.	TGTGCCAGCAGCTTAGAGGGGGAGCGGGGTCGGCGGGAGCTGTTTTTT	CASSLEGERGRRELFF
TRBV7-9	.	TRBJ1-5	.	TGTGCCAGCAGCTTAATCCCCGGCAATCAGCCCCAGCATTTT	CASSLIPGNQPQHF
TRBV11-2	.	TRBJ2-1	.	TGTGCCAGCAGCTTAGATTTCGATGAGCAGTTCTTC	CASSLDFDEQFF
TRBV27	TRBD1	TRBJ1-4	once	TGTGCCAGCAGTTCCCTGGGACAGACTGCAACTAATGAAAAACTGTTTTTT	CASSSLGQTATNEKLFF
TRBV28	.	TRBJ2-7	.	TGTGCCAGCAGGGTCCGGGGTTACGAGCAGTACTTC	CASRVRGYEQYF
TRBV10-3	.	TRBJ1-6	.	TGTGCCATCAGTGTGGGAGGGGATAATTCACCCCTCCACTTT	CAISVGGDNSPLHF
TRBV6-2/TRBV6-3	TRBD2	TRBJ2-3	few	TGTGCCAGCAGTTACGGGAGGGCCACAGATACGCAGTATTTT	CASSYGRATDTQYF
TRBV9	TRBD2	TRBJ2-5	few	TGTGCCAGCAGCCCTGGGACTAGCGGGATAGGGGAGACCCAGTACTTC	CASSPGTSGIGETQYF
TRBV7-9	TRBD1	TRBJ1-4	.	TGTGCCAGCAGCTCGGGACAGGCAACTAATGAAAAACTGTTTTTT	CASSSGQATNEKLFF
TRBV4-3	.	TRBJ1-2	.	TGCGCCAGCAGCCAAGATAGTCTGCGCGGATACCTCAATGGCTACACCTTC	CASSQDSLRGYLNGYTF
TRBV23-1	TRBD1	TRBJ2-7	.	TGCGCCAGCAGTCACTACTTATACCGGGACAGCAACTACGAGCAGTACTTC	CASSHYLYRDSNYEQYF
TRBV2	.	TRBJ2-3	.	TGTGCCAGCAGCGAGATTATAGGTTTCCGGGCAGATACGCAGTATTTT	CASSEIIGFRADTQYF
TRBV19	TRBD2	TRBJ2-1	.	TGTGCCAGTAGTATTGGGGACTATTGGAACAATGAGCAGTTCTTC	CASSIGDYWNNEQFF
TRBV7-9	.	TRBJ1-4	.	TGTGCCAGCAGCTCCGTCCGGTCCCCGAATGGTGGAACTAATGAAAAACTGTTTTTT	CASSSVRSPNGGTNEKLFF
TRBV9	TRBD2	TRBJ2-1	.	TGTGCCAGCAGCGTCTTAGCGGGGTCCTACAATGAGCAGTTCTTC	CASSVLAGSYNEQFF
TRBV30	TRBD2	TRBJ2-1	.	TGTGCCTGGAGTCGGCTAGCGGGGGGGCGTGAGCAGTTCTTC	CAWSRLAGGREQFF
TRBV18	TRBD1	TRBJ1-2	.	TGTGCCAGCTCACCGACTAGGGGCCGGGACAGACCCTATGGCTACACCTTC	CASSPTRGRDRPYGYTF